This TCR beta chain was captured in a study of shared clonotypes between healthy human individuals. The overall study: The study used three CD4 naive, three CD4 memory, two CD8 naive and one CD8 memory plate per donor. Findings and caveats of the study: Non-shared clonotypes were found to have lower generation probabilities than the clonotypes that were shared by all four of the sorted-subset donors.

Turning to this clone: Its target is not known.

Clones were sequenced by immunoSEQ multiplex PCR, and TCRdb holds only the in-frame ones, with some missing. The sample has 2 million to 3 million clones; 80% to 95% are singletons. This receptor was obtained from a man aged 18 to 35 in good health. Some clones in this sample may be carry-over from other donors' samples. Specimen: naive CD4+ T cells from PBMCs. Stated subset: CD45RA+ positively selected.

CDR3 residues: CASSTRDTYGYTF. CDR3 in DNA: TGTGCCAGCAGCACTAGGGACACCTATGGCTACACCTTC. The chain has TRBV21-1 and TRBJ1-2; TRBD1 is the table's D call and was not checked against the DNA. TRBV21-1 is classified as a pseudogene. The CDR3 runs 13 residues.